The rows below give T cell receptor beta chains drawn from one sample of a study of T cell repertoires in cytomegalovirus infection. MiXCR, applied by TCRdb to the reads, yields one record per CDR3 protein. Among 150,000 to 200,000 distinct CDR3 sequences listed, roughly 17% were seen once. The sequenced sample was CD8+ T cells from PBMCs. The receptors shown here come from a human donor in good health (CMV status not recorded). Some clones in this sample may be carry-over from other donors' samples. CDR3s leave out the opening cysteine and the closing phenylalanine or tryptophan.

V	J	CDR3
TRBV10-3	TRBJ2-7	AISEGTSGILSYEQY
TRBV20-1	TRBJ2-5	SAWDSLETQY
TRBV28	TRBJ1-1	ASSPSGQGHTEAF
TRBV7-2	TRBJ2-6	ASSLGGVSGANVLT
TRBV6-2/TRBV6-3	TRBJ2-1	ASSPLRVQF
TRBV7-9	TRBJ2-5	ASSTETGRETQY
TRBV9	TRBJ2-7	ASSPGGQNYEQY
TRBV11-2	TRBJ2-1	ASTRTSNSYNEQF
TRBV6-2/TRBV6-3	TRBJ2-1	ASSYSLAEDNEQF
TRBV4-2	TRBJ2-2	ASSQDPGGAGELF
TRBV7-2	TRBJ2-3	ASSLGGGGFPTDTQY
TRBV7-2	TRBJ1-4	ASSKSGQGNEKLF
TRBV7-2	TRBJ2-7	ASSPRGGVSYEQY
TRBV6-6	TRBJ2-7	ASSYSGESYEQY
TRBV7-9	TRBJ2-7	ASSPGGAGYEQY
TRBV29-1	TRBJ2-7	SVQTGLYEQY
TRBV5-1	TRBJ2-7	ASSPGTGGIGEQY
TRBV7-2	TRBJ1-1	ASSFRTENTEAF
TRBV27	TRBJ2-1	ASSRGVSYNEQF
TRBV29-1	TRBJ1-2	SVEVRQENYGYT
TRBV7-6	TRBJ2-3	ASSYRDRGDTQY
TRBV4-1	TRBJ2-7	ASRGRDRGPYEQY
TRBV10-2	TRBJ1-2	ASSEKRGVGYT
TRBV7-2	TRBJ2-7	ASSFHTGGNYEQY
TRBV12-3/TRBV12-4	TRBJ2-1	ASSISRGYEQF
TRBV28	TRBJ1-5	AAGGEPQH
TRBV5-1	TRBJ2-1	ASSVTQGALNEQF
TRBV12-3/TRBV12-4	TRBJ2-1	ASSFSGGGDNEQF
TRBV7-2	TRBJ2-4	ASSLEWAGRDIQY
TRBV5-6	TRBJ1-1	ASSLVTAILNTEAF
TRBV10-3	TRBJ2-7	AISEKGPDSYEQY
TRBV6-6	TRBJ2-5	ASSSASGSGWQETQY
TRBV27	TRBJ2-2	ASSPSPGTRLEGELF
TRBV7-8	TRBJ2-5	ASSSGLAGLTQY
TRBV6-2/TRBV6-3	TRBJ2-5	ASSYRLAGQETQY
TRBV27	TRBJ2-7	ASRRGFYEQY
TRBV7-6	TRBJ2-7	ASSRDPNYEQY